The 14 T cell receptor beta chains below all came from one sample that was sequenced in a study of identifying expanded T cells in peripheral blood. Libraries were prepared by immunoSEQ multiplex PCR; TCRdb keeps only in-frame clonotypes and omits some of them. The sample shows 100,000 to 150,000 clones, 70% to 90% of them seen only once. Sequencing was performed on blood. The receptors were gathered from a person between 18 and 75 years old in good health.

This chain joins TRBV5-8 and TRBJ2-1; 9 bases map to TRBD1. This CDR3 comprises 14 residues. The trim removed 4 bases at V and 9 bases at J, leaving 8 bases unmatched. CDR1 SGHTS and CDR2 YDEGEE come from the germline V gene. DNA of the CDR3: TGTGCCAGCAGCACTCGGACAGGGGTTCGTGAGCAGTTCTTC. As protein: CASSTRTGVREQFF.

The chain combines TRBV6-1 with TRBJ2-5; tentatively, D is TRBD1 or TRBD2 (6 bases each). CDR1 is MNHNS, CDR2 SASEGT, per germline. Trimming took 2 bases from V and 5 from J, leaving 18 bases between them. There are 16 residues in the CDR3. The CDR3 nucleotides are TGTGCCAGCAGTGAATTCCCGGGGGCCGGGCGCGAGACCCAGTACTTC. Translating it yields CASSEFPGAGRETQYF.

This chain links TRBV10-1 with TRBJ1-1; the D gene is possibly TRBD1 (5 bases). The CDR3 is 14 residues long. Trimming cost V 4 bases and J 1 base, with 10 bases left between them. Germline V gives CDR1 WNHNN, CDR2 SYGVQD (reference sequence). CDR3 DNA sequence: TGCGCCAGCAGTGTCGGGGGAGAGAACACTGAAGCTTTCTTT. Amino acids: CASSVGGENTEAFF.

This chain joins TRBV9 and TRBJ1-2; 9 positions match TRBD1. The V gene's germline CDR1 is SGDLS and CDR2 YYNGEE. The CDR3 has 14 residues. After removal of 0 bases from V and 8 bases from J, the junction contained 5 bases not matched to a gene. CDR3 bases: TGTGCCAGCAGCGTAGAACAGGGGGCGGGAGGCTACACCTTC. This translates into CASSVEQGAGGYTF.

The chain uses TRBV19 and TRBJ2-6, with D possibly TRBD1 on 6 matching bases. The ends were cut back, 7 bases at V and 3 bases at J, with 19 bases in the middle. The germline V gene has CDR1 LNHDA and CDR2 SQIVND (reference sequence). The CDR3 covers 17 residues. CDR3 protein: CASNYPPTGRGANVLTF. The CDR3 nucleotides are TGTGCCAGTAATTATCCCCCAACAGGGCGTGGGGCCAACGTCCTGACTTTC.

This chain connects TRBV19 to TRBJ1-2; the D gene is possibly TRBD1 (5 bases). V was trimmed by 7 bases and J by 4 bases, leaving 16 bases between them. Germline V gene sequence: CDR1 LNHDA, CDR2 SQIVND (reference sequence). The length of the CDR3 is 14 residues. As DNA, the CDR3 is TGTGCCAGTATAGAGTCCTCGAGGGGCTATGGCTACACCTTC. Its protein is CASIESSRGYGYTF.

This chain links TRBV6-5 with TRBJ1-2; 7 bases align to TRBD1. Germline assignment: CDR1 MNHEY and CDR2 SVGAGI. The length of the CDR3 is 15 residues. V gave up 2 bases and J gave up 5 bases; unmatched junction bases: 8. For the CDR3, the DNA is TGTGCCAGCAGTTACCGGGGACAGACGGGGTATGGCTACACCTTC. This gives the protein CASSYRGQTGYGYTF.

This clone was counted only a few times. This sequence joins TRBV5-5 and TRBJ1-1; 8 bases are shared with TRBD1. This CDR3 comprises 15 residues. With 2 bases clipped from V and 7 bases from J, the junction kept 10 bases outside the gene matches. Per the germline V gene, CDR1 is SGHKS and CDR2 is YYEKEE (reference sequence). The CDR3 sequence is CASSLAPDRVGEAFF. CDR3 coding DNA: TGTGCCAGCAGCTTAGCCCCGGACAGGGTGGGTGAAGCTTTCTTT.

The V gene is TRBV7-9, the J gene TRBJ2-1; 14 nucleotides match TRBD2. With 5 bases clipped from V and 5 bases from J, the junction kept 8 bases outside the gene matches. Germline V gene sequence: CDR1 SEHNR, CDR2 FQNEAQ (reference sequence). The CDR3 runs to 17 residues. CDR3 DNA: TGTGCCAGCAGCCCGGCGGGACTAGCGGGAGTCCACAATGAGCAGTTCTTC. It specifies CASSPAGLAGVHNEQFF. The entire variable domain, with the rest obtained from reference TRBV7-9 and TRBJ2-1, is as follows: DTGVSQNPRHKITKRGQNVTFRCDPISEHNRLYWYRQTLGQGPEFLTYFQNEAQLEKSRLLSDRFSAERPKGSFSTLEIQRTEQGDSAMYLCASSPAGLAGVHNEQFFGPGTRLTVL.

This clone was recorded only once. V is TRBV5-6 and J is TRBJ1-1; 10 nucleotides align to TRBD1. The germline V gene has CDR1 SGHDT and CDR2 YYEEEE. CDR3 size: 17 residues. Trimming at V came to 2 bases and at J to 5 bases, leaving 12 bases not matched to a gene. CDR3 nucleotides: TGTGCCAGCAGCTTCGCTGGCCTCGGGACAGGGGCAACTGAAGCTTTCTTT. It translates to CASSFAGLGTGATEAFF.

The rearrangement joins TRBV18 to TRBJ2-2; D may be TRBD1 (5 bases). This CDR3 spans 13 amino acids. V lost 4 bases to trimming and J lost 6 bases, with 9 bases between them. CDR1 KGHSH and CDR2 LQKENI come from the germline V gene. CDR3 in DNA: TGTGCCAGCTCACTCCAGGGTTCCGGGGAGCTGTTTTTT. Translation gives CASSLQGSGELFF.

The V and J genes are TRBV29-1 and TRBJ2-1; D may be TRBD2 (6 bases). Germline V gives CDR1 SQVTM, CDR2 ANQGSEA. V lost 7 bases and J lost 7, with 17 bases in between. The CDR3 runs to 13 residues. CDR3 sequence reads: CSALGPAGNEQFF. The CDR3 DNA is TGCAGCGCCCTAGGACCCGCGGGGAATGAGCAGTTCTTC.

V usage is TRBV12-5 and J usage is TRBJ2-7, with D perhaps TRBD1 (6 bases). Germline V lookup: CDR1 LGHNT, CDR2 FRNRAP. V was cut by 0 bases and J by 6 bases, with 9 bases left in between. The CDR3 runs 13 residues. The CDR3 spells CASGLVETGEQYF. The CDR3 coding sequence is TGTGCTAGTGGTTTGGTTGAGACAGGCGAGCAGTACTTC. Full variable domain (remainder filled in from reference TRBV12-5 and TRBJ2-7): DARVTQTPRHKVTEMGQEVTMRCQPILGHNTVFWYRQTMMQGLELLAYFRNRAPLDDSGMPKDRFSAEMPDATLATLKIQPSEPRDSAVYFCASGLVETGEQYFGPGTRLTVT.

This clone was detected only once. V is TRBV2 and J is TRBJ1-1; D gene unclear. Germline loops: CDR1 SNHLY, CDR2 FYNNEI. Trimming removed 4 bases from V and 3 bases from J, with 15 bases in between. The CDR3 is made up of 15 amino acids. The CDR3 loop reads CASSGSRPVDTEAFF. The DNA of the CDR3 is TGTGCCAGCAGTGGCTCTCGACCGGTGGACACTGAAGCTTTCTTT.